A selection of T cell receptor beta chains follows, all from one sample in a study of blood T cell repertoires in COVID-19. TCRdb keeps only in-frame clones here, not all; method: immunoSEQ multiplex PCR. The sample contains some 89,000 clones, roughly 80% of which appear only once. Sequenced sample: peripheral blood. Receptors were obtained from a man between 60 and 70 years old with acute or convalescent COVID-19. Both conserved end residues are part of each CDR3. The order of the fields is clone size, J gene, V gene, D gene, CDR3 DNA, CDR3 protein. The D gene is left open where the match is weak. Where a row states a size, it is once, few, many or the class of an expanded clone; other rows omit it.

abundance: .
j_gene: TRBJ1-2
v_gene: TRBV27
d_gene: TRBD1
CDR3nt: TGTGCCAGCAGTCTTACAGGGGAATATGGCTACACCTTC
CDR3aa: CASSLTGEYGYTF

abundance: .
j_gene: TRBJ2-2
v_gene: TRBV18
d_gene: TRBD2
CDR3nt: TGTGCCAGCTCACCCGGGACTAGCGGGACCGGGGAGCTGTTTTTT
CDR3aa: CASSPGTSGTGELFF

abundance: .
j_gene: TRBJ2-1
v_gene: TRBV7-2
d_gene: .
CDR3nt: TGTGCCAGCAGCCAGCGAGGGGGCGCGGGAGGCCTTAATGAGCAGTTCTTC
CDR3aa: CASSQRGGAGGLNEQFF

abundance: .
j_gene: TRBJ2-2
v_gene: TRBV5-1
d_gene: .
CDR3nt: TGCGCCAGCAGCAAGACAAAAACGAACACCGGGGAGCTGTTTTTT
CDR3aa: CASSKTKTNTGELFF

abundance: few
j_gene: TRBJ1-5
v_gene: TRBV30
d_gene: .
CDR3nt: TGTGCCGGGGCCGCGGGGTACAATCAGCCCCAGCATTTT
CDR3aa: CAGAAGYNQPQHF

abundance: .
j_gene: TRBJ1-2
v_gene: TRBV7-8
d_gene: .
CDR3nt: TGTGCCAGCAGCTTAGGACAGGAGTATGGCTACACCTTC
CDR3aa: CASSLGQEYGYTF

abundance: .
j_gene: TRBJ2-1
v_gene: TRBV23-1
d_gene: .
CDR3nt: TGCGCCAGCAGTCAATCAGCAGGGCGCTGCCACCGGTTCTTC
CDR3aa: CASSQSAGRCHRFF

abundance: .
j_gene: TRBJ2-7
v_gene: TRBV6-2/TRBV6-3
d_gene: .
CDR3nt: TGTGCCAGCAGTTACGAGCACAGAACCTACGAGCAGTACTTC
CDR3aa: CASSYEHRTYEQYF

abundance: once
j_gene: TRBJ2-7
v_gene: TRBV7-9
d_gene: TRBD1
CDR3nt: TGTGCCAGCAGCTTAGCTTCGACAGGGGCTACCTACGAGCAGTACTTC
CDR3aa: CASSLASTGATYEQYF

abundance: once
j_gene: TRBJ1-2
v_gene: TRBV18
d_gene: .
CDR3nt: TGTGCCAGCTCACCTCAGCCAGGGAATAACTATGGCTACACCTTC
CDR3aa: CASSPQPGNNYGYTF

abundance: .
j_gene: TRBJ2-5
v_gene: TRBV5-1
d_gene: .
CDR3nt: TGCGCCAGCAGCCCCTCAGACTTCCAAGAGACCCAGTACTTC
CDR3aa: CASSPSDFQETQYF

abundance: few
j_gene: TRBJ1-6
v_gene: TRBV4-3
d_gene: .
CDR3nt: TGCGCCAGCAGCCAAGAGGGCCTTTCACCCCTCCACTTT
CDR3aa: CASSQEGLSPLHF

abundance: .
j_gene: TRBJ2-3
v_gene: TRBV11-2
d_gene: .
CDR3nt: TGTGCCAGCAGCTTAGATCAGGCTAGCGCGGGCACAGATACGCAGTATTTT
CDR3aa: CASSLDQASAGTDTQYF

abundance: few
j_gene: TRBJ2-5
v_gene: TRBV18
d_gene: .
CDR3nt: TGTGCCAGCTCACCATTGACAGGGAGGCACGAGACCCAGTACTTC
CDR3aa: CASSPLTGRHETQYF

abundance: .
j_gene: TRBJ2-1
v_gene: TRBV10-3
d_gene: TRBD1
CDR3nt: TGTGCCATCAAGGGGGACAGGACTGCGGTAAATGAGCAGTTCTTC
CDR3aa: CAIKGDRTAVNEQFF

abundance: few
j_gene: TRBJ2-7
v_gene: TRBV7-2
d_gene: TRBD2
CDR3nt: TGTGCCAGCAGCTTAGGCCCCGGGGTAGCGGGATCCTACGAGCAGTACTTC
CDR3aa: CASSLGPGVAGSYEQYF